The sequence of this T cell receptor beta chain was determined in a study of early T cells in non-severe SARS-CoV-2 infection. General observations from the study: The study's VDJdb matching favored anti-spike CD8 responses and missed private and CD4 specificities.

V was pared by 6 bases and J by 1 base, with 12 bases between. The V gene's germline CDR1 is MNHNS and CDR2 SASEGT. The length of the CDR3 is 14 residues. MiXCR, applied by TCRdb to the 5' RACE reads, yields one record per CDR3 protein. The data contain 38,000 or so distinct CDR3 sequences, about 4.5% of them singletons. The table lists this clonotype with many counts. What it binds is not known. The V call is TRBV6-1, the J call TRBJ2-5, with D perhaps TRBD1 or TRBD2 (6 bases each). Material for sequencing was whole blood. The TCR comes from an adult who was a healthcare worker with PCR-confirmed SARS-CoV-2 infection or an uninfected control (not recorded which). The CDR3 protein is CASRRGRTQETQYF. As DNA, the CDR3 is TGTGCCAGCAGGAGGGGGAGGACCCAAGAGACCCAGTACTTC.